This is a list of T cell receptor beta chains from one sample in a study of CD8 T cells in Susac syndrome. TCRdb redid the calling of the immunoSEQ multiplex PCR reads with MiXCR, one entry per CDR3 protein. This sample carries approximately 200,000 distinct CDR3 sequences, approximately 95% of them seen once, and the ten largest clones take around 0.076%. The sequencing input was CD4+ T cells from PBMCs. The receptors here all came from a human donor with multiple sclerosis. Each CDR3 is given with its conserved first and last residue. Each record gives: D gene, V gene, J gene, CDR3 length, CDR3 DNA, CDR3 protein. A D gene is named only where the DNA matches it firmly.

NA	TRBV27	TRBJ2-3	14	TGTGCCAGCGGGTCAGGTCCCCCCACAGATACGCAGTATTTT	CASGSGPPTDTQYF
TRBD2	TRBV2	TRBJ2-3	15	TGTGCCAGCAGTGAGCGGGGGGTACGCACAGATACGCAGTATTTT	CASSERGVRTDTQYF
NA	TRBV20-1	TRBJ1-2	16	TGCAGTGCTCTACCTCGCCATGGACGGTCTAACTATGGCTACACCTTC	CSALPRHGRSNYGYTF
NA	TRBV3-1	TRBJ1-1	14	TGTGCCAGCAGCCAAGAGCAGCAGTACACTGAAGCTTTCTTT	CASSQEQQYTEAFF
TRBD2	TRBV30	TRBJ2-7	15	TGTGCCTGGAGTCAGAGAGCGGGGGGGTTCCACGAGCAGTACTTC	CAWSQRAGGFHEQYF
NA	TRBV18	TRBJ1-4	16	TGTGCCAGCTCACAAACGACCGGGACCCCTAATGAAAAACTGTTTTTT	CASSQTTGTPNEKLFF
NA	TRBV18	TRBJ1-2	16	TGTGCCAGCTCACCCACGCAGACAGGATCAAACTATGGCTACACCTTC	CASSPTQTGSNYGYTF
TRBD1	TRBV20-1	TRBJ1-2	16	TGCAGTGCTAGAGATCTGGGGACAGACGGAAACTATGGCTACACCTTC	CSARDLGTDGNYGYTF
NA	TRBV4-1	TRBJ1-5	15	TGCGCCAGCAGCCAAGAGGCAGGGTTCAATCAGCCCCAGCATTTT	CASSQEAGFNQPQHF
TRBD2	TRBV3-1	TRBJ2-3	18	TGTGCCAGCAGCCAACTACTAGGGGGGACTAGCGGAAAGCATACGCAGTATTTT	CASSQLLGGTSGKHTQYF